What follows describes a single T cell receptor (beta chain). Trimming at V came to 7 bases and at J to 0 bases, leaving 5 bases not matched to a gene. CDR3 length equals 14 residues. CDR1 and CDR2 from the germline V gene are SQVTM and ANQGSEA. Time point here: patch test 2, 6 weeks after DPC sensitization. Treatment of the sample: therapeutic diphenylcyclopropenone sensitization with weekly scalp DPC. The study enrolled 18 to 70-year-old alopecia patients suitable for DPC. Each CDR3 protein gets one entry after TCRdb re-called the RACE reads with MiXCR. The table shows 95,000 or so distinct CDR3 sequences, with 10% to 12% occurring only once. This sample stems from a study of human T cells and chemical hapten exposure.

J is TRBJ2-2 and V is TRBV29-1, with 7 positions matching TRBD1. The input for sequencing was whole blood, taken in connection with sensitization to the hapten diphenylcyclopropenone (DPC). The sequence was collected from a woman in her forties with alopecia areata. Some clones in this sample may be carry-over from other donors' samples. CDR3 sequence reads: CSASGTANTGELFF. The DNA for the CDR3 is TGCAGCGCCTCCGGGACAGCGAACACCGGGGAGCTGTTTTTT.